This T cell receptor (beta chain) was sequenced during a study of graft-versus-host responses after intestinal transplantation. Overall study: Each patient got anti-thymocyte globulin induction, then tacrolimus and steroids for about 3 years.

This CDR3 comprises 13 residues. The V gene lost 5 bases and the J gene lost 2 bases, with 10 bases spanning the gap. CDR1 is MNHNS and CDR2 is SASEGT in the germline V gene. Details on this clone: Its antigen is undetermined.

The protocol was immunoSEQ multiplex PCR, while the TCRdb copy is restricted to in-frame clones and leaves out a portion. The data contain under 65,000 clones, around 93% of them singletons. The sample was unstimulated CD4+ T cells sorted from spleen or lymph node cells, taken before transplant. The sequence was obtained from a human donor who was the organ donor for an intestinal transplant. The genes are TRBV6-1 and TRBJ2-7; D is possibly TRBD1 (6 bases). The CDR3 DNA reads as TGTGCCAGCAGTAGGGGGTCCACCTACGAGCAGTACTTC. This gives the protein CASSRGSTYEQYF.